A single sample is the source of the 10 T cell receptor beta chains below, sequenced in a study of blood T cell repertoires in COVID-19. Only in-frame clones appear in the TCRdb table, and some are missing; sequencing was by immunoSEQ multiplex PCR. The profile shows about 180,000 clones, about 90% of them singletons. Material: PBMCs or T cells enriched from blood (not recorded which). Receptors originate from a woman aged 18-30 years who had recovered from COVID-19.

The chain carries TRBV5-4 and TRBJ2-7; no clear D gene. This CDR3 has 11 amino acids. Deletions cut 4 bases from V and 5 bases from J, with 7 bases between. Germline V gene data show CDR1 as SGHNT and CDR2 as YYREEE (reference sequence). The CDR3 reads CASSQAHEQYF. In nucleotides, the CDR3 is TGTGCCAGCAGCCAGGCCCACGAGCAGTACTTC.

This clone has just one count. The gene calls are TRBV9 and TRBJ2-1; TRBD2 matches 13 bases. With V trimmed by 0 bases and J by 12 bases, 9 bases remained unmatched. Germline CDR1 reads SGDLS; CDR2 reads YYNGEE. This CDR3 has 16 residues. CDR3 in amino acids: CASSVGLAGGPVGQFF. CDR3 nucleotide sequence: TGTGCCAGCAGCGTAGGACTAGCGGGAGGCCCGGTGGGGCAGTTCTTC.

J is TRBJ1-1 and V is TRBV19, with TRBD1 identical over 7 bases. With 7 bases clipped from V and 1 base from J, the junction kept 15 bases outside the gene matches. The CDR3 spans 17 residues. Germline V gives CDR1 LNHDA, CDR2 SQIVND (reference sequence). CDR3 bases: TGTGCCAGTACCCCGCCCCGGGACAGATATGCGAACACTGAAGCTTTCTTT. This translates into CASTPPRDRYANTEAFF.

The gene calls are TRBV28 and TRBJ1-5; D not resolved. V was clipped by 5 bases and J by 5 bases, with 13 bases between them. CDR1 and CDR2 from the germline V gene are MDHEN and SYDVKM. This CDR3 is 14 amino acids long. The CDR3 DNA follows: TGTGCCAGCAGTAGGACGGAGGACTATCAGCCCCAGCATTTT. This gives the protein CASSRTEDYQPQHF.

This sequence joins TRBV19 and TRBJ1-2; TRBD1 matches at 9 bases. V was pared by 5 bases and J by 13 bases, with 17 bases of the junction left unmatched. The length of the CDR3 is 15 residues. The germline gives CDR1 LNHDA, CDR2 SQIVND (reference sequence). DNA of the CDR3: TGTGCCAGTAGTGTCGACCGGGACAGGGTGAGGGGTTGCACCTTC. Amino acid sequence: CASSVDRDRVRGCTF.

Only one count was recorded for this clone. This rearrangement joins TRBV19 to TRBJ2-3; D unclear. Trimming removed 8 bases at V and 1 base at J, with 10 bases between. This CDR3 comprises 13 residues. The germline V gene has CDR1 LNHDA and CDR2 SQIVND (reference sequence). The CDR3 here is CASSPGGTDTQYF. The CDR3 coding sequence is TGTGCCAGTTCCCCAGGCGGCACAGATACGCAGTATTTT.

The CDR3 loop reads CASSLTGVQETQYF. The CDR3 region has the DNA TGTGCCAGCAGCCTCACCGGGGTCCAAGAGACCCAGTACTTC. V gene TRBV4-2 combines with J gene TRBJ2-5; a weak D match, TRBD2 (5 bases). V gave up 4 bases and J gave up 1 base, with 10 bases separating them. This CDR3 has 14 amino acids. Per germline, CDR1 LGHNA and CDR2 YNFKEQ.

In its sample, this clone was seen a few times. This rearrangement joins TRBV4-2 to TRBJ2-2, with a weak D call TRBD1 (6 bases). V was shortened by 0 bases and J by 1 base, with 6 bases between the two germline ends. CDR1 LGHNA and CDR2 YNFKEQ come from the germline V gene. The CDR3 runs 15 residues. The CDR3 here is CASSQEQGNTGELFF. In nucleotides, the CDR3 is TGTGCCAGCAGCCAAGAACAGGGGAACACCGGGGAGCTGTTTTTT.

V is TRBV6-5 and J is TRBJ1-4; 7 bases align to TRBD1. V dropped 0 bases and J dropped 8; count of bases not matched to a gene: 9. Germline lookup yields CDR1 MNHEY and CDR2 SVGAGI. This CDR3 has 16 amino acids. The CDR3 nucleotides read TGTGCCAGCAGTTACTCGAAGGACAGGCGAGAAGAAAAACTGTTTTTT. Residues: CASSYSKDRREEKLFF.

This clone was counted between two and nine times. The genes are TRBV16 and TRBJ1-1; 7 bases fit TRBD1. The V and J ends lost 4 bases and 6 bases, in that order; junction bases with no gene match: 5. Germline V gene sequence: CDR1 KGHSY, CDR2 FQNENV. This CDR3 contains 13 residues. The DNA of the CDR3 is TGTGCCAGCAGCCGAGACAGGGACGCTGAAGCTTTCTTT. Translated: CASSRDRDAEAFF.